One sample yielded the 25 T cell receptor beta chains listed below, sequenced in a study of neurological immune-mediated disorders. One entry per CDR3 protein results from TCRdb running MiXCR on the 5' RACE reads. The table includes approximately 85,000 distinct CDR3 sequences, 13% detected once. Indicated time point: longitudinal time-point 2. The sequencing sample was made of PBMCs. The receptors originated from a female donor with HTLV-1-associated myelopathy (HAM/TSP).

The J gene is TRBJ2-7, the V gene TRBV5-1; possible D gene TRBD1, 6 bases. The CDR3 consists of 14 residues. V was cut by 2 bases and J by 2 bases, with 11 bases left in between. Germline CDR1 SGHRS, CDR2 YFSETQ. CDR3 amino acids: CASSFISGAYEQYF. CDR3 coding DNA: TGCGCCAGCAGCTTCATTTCAGGGGCCTACGAGCAGTACTTC.

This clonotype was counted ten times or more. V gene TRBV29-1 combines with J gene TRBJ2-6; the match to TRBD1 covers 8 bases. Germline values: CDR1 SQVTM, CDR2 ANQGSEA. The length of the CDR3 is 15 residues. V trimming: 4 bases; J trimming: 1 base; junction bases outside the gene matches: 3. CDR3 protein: CSVGRGRSGANVLTF. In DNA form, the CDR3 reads TGCAGCGTTGGCAGGGGGCGTTCTGGGGCCAACGTCCTGACTTTC. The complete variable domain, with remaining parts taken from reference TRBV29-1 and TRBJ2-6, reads SAVISQKPSRDICQRGTSLTIQCQVDSQVTMMFWYRQQPGQSLTLIATANQGSEATYESGFVIDKFPISRPNLTFSTLTVSNMSPEDSSIYLCSVGRGRSGANVLTFGAGSRLTVL.

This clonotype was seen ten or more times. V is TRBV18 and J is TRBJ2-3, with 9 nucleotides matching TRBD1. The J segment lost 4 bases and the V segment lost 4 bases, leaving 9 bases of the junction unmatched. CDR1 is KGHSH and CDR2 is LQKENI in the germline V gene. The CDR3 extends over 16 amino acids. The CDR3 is CASSLTTGGSADTQYF. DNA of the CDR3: TGTGCCAGCTCACTAACCACAGGGGGCAGCGCAGATACGCAGTATTTT.

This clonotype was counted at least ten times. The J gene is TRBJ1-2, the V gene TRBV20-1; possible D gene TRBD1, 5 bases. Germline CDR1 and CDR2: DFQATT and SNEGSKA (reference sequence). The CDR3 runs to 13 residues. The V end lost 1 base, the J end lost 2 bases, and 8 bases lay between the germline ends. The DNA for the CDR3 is TGCAGTGCTAGAGGACAGAAAAACTATGGCTACACCTTC. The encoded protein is CSARGQKNYGYTF.

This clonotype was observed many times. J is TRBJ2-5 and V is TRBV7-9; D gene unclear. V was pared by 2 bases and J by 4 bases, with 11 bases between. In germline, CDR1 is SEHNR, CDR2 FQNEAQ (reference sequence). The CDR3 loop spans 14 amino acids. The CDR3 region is CASSLNGPAETQYF. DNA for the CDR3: TGTGCCAGCAGCTTAAACGGCCCTGCAGAGACCCAGTACTTC.

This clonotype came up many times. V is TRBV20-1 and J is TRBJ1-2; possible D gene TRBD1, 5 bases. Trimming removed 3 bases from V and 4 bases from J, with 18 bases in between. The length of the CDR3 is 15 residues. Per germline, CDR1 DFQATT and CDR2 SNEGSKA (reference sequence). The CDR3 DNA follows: TGCAGTGCTAGTGTCAGGGAGGGATCGCGCTATGGCTACACCTTC. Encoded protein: CSASVREGSRYGYTF.

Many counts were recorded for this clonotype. Written as DNA, the CDR3 is TGCGCCAGCAGCTCCTTACAGGGGGCCACAGATACGCAGTATTTT. This translates into CASSSLQGATDTQYF. This chain links TRBV5-1 with TRBJ2-3, with 9 bases matching TRBD1. The J segment lost 2 bases and the V segment lost 3 bases, leaving 4 bases of the junction unmatched. CDR3 length equals 15 residues. In germline, CDR1 is SGHRS, CDR2 YFSETQ. The entire variable domain, with the rest obtained from reference TRBV5-1 and TRBJ2-3, is as follows: KAGVTQTPRYLIKTRGQQVTLSCSPISGHRSVSWYQQTPGQGLQFLFEYFSETQRNKGNFPGRFSGRQFSNSRSEMNVSTLELGDSALYLCASSSLQGATDTQYFGPGTRLTVL.

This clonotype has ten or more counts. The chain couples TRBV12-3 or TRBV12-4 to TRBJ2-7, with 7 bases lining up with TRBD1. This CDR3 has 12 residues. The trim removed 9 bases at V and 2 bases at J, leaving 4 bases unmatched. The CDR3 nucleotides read TGTGCCAGTACGAGGGGGCCCTACGAGCAGTACTTC. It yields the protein CASTRGPYEQYF.

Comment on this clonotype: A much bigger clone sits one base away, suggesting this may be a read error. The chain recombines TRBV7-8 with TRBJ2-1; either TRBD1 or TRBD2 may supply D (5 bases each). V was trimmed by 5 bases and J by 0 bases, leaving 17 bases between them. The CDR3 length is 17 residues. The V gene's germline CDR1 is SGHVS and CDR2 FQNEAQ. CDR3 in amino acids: CASSPRGTRSSYNEQFF. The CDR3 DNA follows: TGTGCCAGCAGCCCCCGAGGGACCCGGAGCTCCTACAATGAGCAGTTCTTC.

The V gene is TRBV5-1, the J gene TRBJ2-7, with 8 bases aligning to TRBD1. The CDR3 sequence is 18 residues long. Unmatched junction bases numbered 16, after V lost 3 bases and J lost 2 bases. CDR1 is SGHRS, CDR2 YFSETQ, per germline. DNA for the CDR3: TGCGCCAGCAGCTGGACGGTTACCAGAATGGGACAGGCCTACGAGCAGTACTTC. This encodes CASSWTVTRMGQAYEQYF.

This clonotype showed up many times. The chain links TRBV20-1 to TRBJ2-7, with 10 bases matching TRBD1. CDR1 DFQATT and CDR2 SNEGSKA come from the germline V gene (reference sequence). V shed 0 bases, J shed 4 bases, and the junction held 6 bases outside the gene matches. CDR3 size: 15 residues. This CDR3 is CSAREGTGAVYEQYF. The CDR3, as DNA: TGCAGTGCTAGAGAAGGGACAGGGGCGGTTTACGAGCAGTACTTC.

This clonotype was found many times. CDR3 region: CASSDSGTGSYEQYF. The CDR3 nucleotides are TGCGCCAGCAGCGACTCCGGGACAGGGTCCTACGAGCAGTACTTC. V is TRBV5-1 and J is TRBJ2-7; TRBD1 aligns across 9 bases. Trimming cost V 4 bases and J 1 base; bases outside gene matches: 6. The CDR3 runs to 15 residues. Per the germline V gene, CDR1 is SGHRS and CDR2 is YFSETQ.

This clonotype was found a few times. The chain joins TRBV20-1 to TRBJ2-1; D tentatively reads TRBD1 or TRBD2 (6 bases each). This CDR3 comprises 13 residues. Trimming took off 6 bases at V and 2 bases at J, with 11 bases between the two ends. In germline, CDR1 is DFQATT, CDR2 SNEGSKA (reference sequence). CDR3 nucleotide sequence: TGCAGTGCCCGGGGGCCCACCTACAATGAGCAGTTCTTC. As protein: CSARGPTYNEQFF.

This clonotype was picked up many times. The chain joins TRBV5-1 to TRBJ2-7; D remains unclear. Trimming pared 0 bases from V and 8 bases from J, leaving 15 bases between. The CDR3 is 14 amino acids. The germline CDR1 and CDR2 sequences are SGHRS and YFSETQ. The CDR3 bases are TGCGCCAGCAGCTTGGATGTGTTGATGGCCCAGCAGTACTTC. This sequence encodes CASSLDVLMAQQYF.

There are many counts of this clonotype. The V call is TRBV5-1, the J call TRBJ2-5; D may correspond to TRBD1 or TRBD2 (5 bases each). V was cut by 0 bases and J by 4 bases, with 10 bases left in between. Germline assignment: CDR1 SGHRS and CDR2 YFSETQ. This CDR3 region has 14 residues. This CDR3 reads CASSLGAGRETQYF. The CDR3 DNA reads TGCGCCAGCAGCTTGGGGGCAGGGAGAGAGACCCAGTACTTC.

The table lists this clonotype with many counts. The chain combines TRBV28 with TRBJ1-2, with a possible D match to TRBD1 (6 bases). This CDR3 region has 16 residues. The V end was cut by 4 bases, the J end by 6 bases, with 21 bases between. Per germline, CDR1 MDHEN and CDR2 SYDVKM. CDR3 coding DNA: TGTGCCAGCAGTTACCCTTGGGGGCAGGGAGAGAATGGCTACACCTTC. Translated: CASSYPWGQGENGYTF.

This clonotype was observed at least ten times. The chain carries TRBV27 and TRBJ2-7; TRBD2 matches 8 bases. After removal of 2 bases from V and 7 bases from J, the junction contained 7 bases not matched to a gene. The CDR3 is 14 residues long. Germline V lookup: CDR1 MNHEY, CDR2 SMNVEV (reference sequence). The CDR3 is CASSLGAGGGEQYF. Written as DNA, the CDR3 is TGTGCCAGCAGTTTAGGGGCGGGGGGTGGAGAGCAGTACTTC.

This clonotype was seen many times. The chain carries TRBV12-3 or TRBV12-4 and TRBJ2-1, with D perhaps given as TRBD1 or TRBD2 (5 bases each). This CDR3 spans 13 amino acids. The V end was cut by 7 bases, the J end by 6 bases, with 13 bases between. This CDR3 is CASTLGEFNEQFF. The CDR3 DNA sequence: TGTGCCAGCACCCTGGGGGAGTTCAATGAGCAGTTCTTC.

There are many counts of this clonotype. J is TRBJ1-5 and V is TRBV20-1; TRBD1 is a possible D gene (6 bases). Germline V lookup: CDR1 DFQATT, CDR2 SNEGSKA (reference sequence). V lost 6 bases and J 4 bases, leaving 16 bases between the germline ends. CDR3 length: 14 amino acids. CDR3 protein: CSAQDTGKNQPQHF. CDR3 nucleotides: TGCAGTGCGCAAGATACAGGGAAAAATCAGCCCCAGCATTTT.

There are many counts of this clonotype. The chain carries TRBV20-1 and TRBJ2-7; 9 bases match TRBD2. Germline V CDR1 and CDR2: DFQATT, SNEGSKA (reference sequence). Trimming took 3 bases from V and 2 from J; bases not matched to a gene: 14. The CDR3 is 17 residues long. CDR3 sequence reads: CSASPLGVREGPYEQYF. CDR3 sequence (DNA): TGCAGTGCTAGCCCCCTCGGGGTGCGGGAGGGCCCCTACGAGCAGTACTTC.

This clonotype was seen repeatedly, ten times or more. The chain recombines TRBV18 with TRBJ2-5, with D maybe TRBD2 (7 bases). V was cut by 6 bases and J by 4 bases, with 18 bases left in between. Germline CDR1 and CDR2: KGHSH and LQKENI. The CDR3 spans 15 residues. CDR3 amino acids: CASSSGTNLVETQYF. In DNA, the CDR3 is TGTGCCAGCTCCAGCGGGACAAACCTAGTAGAGACCCAGTACTTC.

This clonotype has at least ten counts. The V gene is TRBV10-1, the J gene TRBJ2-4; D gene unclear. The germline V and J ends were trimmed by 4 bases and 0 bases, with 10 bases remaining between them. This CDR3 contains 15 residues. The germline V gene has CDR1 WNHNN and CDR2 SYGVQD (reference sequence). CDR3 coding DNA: TGCGCCAGCAGTGTAGGAGATCTAGCCAAAAACATTCAGTACTTC. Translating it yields CASSVGDLAKNIQYF.

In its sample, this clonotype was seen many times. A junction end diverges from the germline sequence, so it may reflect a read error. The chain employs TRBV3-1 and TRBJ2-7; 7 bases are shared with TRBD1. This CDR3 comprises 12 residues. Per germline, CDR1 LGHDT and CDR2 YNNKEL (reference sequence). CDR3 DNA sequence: TGTGCCAGCAGCCTTAACCCGGGACAGCCACTTTTC. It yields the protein CASSLNPGQPLF.

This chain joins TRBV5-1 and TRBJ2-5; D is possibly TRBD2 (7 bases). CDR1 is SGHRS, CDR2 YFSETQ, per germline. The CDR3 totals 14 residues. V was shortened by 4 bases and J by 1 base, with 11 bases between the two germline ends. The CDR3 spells CASSPGGIQETQYF. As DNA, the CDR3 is TGCGCCAGCAGCCCGGGGGGCATCCAAGAGACCCAGTACTTC.

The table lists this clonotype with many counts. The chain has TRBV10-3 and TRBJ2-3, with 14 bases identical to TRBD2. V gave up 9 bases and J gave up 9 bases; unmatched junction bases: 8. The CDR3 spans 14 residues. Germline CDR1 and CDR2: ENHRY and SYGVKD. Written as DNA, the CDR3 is TGTGCCATAAGGGAGGGACTAGCGGGAGTCACGCAGTATTTT. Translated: CAIREGLAGVTQYF.